The 13 T cell receptor beta chains in this list originate from one sample, sequenced in a study of identical twins. TCRdb re-called the 5' RACE reads through MiXCR, storing one row per CDR3 protein. In the table there are fewer than 650,000 distinct CDR3 sequences, 9.6% of which are singletons. These same records also appear under a second study, on yellow fever vaccine responses in identical twins.

Material for sequencing was PBMCs. Source of these receptors: a woman aged 18-35 years in good health.

This clonotype has at least ten counts. Here the CDR3 reads CASRATGLGSPLHF. The CDR3 region has the DNA TGTGCCAGCAGAGCAACAGGGTTAGGTTCACCCCTCCACTTT. The rearrangement joins TRBV6-5 to TRBJ1-6, with D possibly TRBD1 on 6 matching bases. V was cut by 6 bases and J by 9 bases, with 15 bases left in between. There are 14 residues in the CDR3. Germline V gene lookup returns CDR1 MNHEY and CDR2 SVGAGI.

This rearrangement joins TRBV7-2 to TRBJ2-5; D tentatively fits TRBD1 or TRBD2 (6 bases each). V lost 5 bases, J lost 1 base, and 17 bases lay in between. The V gene's germline CDR1 is SGHTA and CDR2 FQGNSA. The CDR3 has 16 amino acids. CDR3 region: CASSPGGRGTQETQYF. CDR3 coding DNA: TGTGCCAGCAGCCCTGGGGGCCGGGGGACCCAAGAGACCCAGTACTTC.

V and J are TRBV4-3 and TRBJ2-7; the D call may be TRBD1 or TRBD2 (6 bases each). Looked up from germline, CDR1 is LGHNA and CDR2 is YSLEER. This CDR3 is built from 14 residues. V was shortened by 0 bases and J by 7 bases, with 13 bases between the two germline ends. CDR3 sequence reads: CASSQDTGAREQYF. The CDR3 region has the DNA TGCGCCAGCAGCCAAGATACGGGGGCGCGGGAGCAGTACTTC.

The V call is TRBV5-5, the J call TRBJ1-4, with 7 bases matching TRBD1. Germline V lookup: CDR1 SGHKS, CDR2 YYEKEE (reference sequence). V lost 5 bases, J lost 7 bases, and 11 bases stayed unmatched. This CDR3 is built from 15 residues. The CDR3 sequence is CASRAEGAASEKLFF. CDR3 DNA: TGTGCCAGCAGAGCGGAGGGGGCGGCGAGTGAAAAACTGTTTTTT.

This chain connects TRBV5-1 to TRBJ2-3; D perhaps matches TRBD2 (5 bases). The CDR3 length is 15 residues. Germline V gives CDR1 SGHRS, CDR2 YFSETQ. V gave up 1 base and J gave up 1 base, with 10 bases separating them. The CDR3 bases are TGCGCCAGCAGCTTGACCTCGCGGGGCACAGATACGCAGTATTTT. Translated: CASSLTSRGTDTQYF.

V gene TRBV3-1 combines with J gene TRBJ1-6, with a tentative D call TRBD1 (5 bases). CDR1 LGHDT and CDR2 YNNKEL come from the germline V gene (reference sequence). The V and J ends lost 0 bases and 4 bases respectively, with 7 bases between them. This CDR3 region has 15 residues. The CDR3 DNA follows: TGTGCCAGCAGCCAAGATGGACAATATAATTCACCCCTCCACTTT. Encoded protein: CASSQDGQYNSPLHF.

This clonotype was observed at least ten times. The rearrangement uses TRBV3-1 and TRBJ2-1; possibly TRBD2 for D (6 bases). Germline V gene data show CDR1 as LGHDT and CDR2 as YNNKEL (reference sequence). The length of the CDR3 is 16 residues. Trimming cost V 1 base and J 7 bases, with 17 bases left between them. The CDR3 region has the DNA TGTGCCAGCAGCCAAGGTCTTTCGGGGGTCGGAAATGAGCAGTTCTTC. Protein sequence: CASSQGLSGVGNEQFF.

The chain recombines TRBV30 with TRBJ1-2, with a weak D call TRBD1 (5 bases). The CDR3 length is 11 residues. Germline CDR1 reads GTSNPN; CDR2 reads SVGIG (reference sequence). This CDR3 is CSGTISYGYTF. Here the CDR3 DNA reads TGTTCAGGGACTATTTCCTATGGCTACACCTTC.

In this sample, this clonotype turned up a few times. This rearrangement joins TRBV5-1 to TRBJ1-1, with D maybe TRBD1 (6 bases). Germline-derived CDR1 and CDR2 are SGHRS and YFSETQ. CDR3 size: 16 residues. Trimming pared 1 base from V and 4 bases from J, leaving 17 bases between. The CDR3 nucleotides are TGCGCCAGCAGCTTGTTCCTTTGGGGGCGCGGCACTGAAGCTTTCTTT. This encodes CASSLFLWGRGTEAFF.

This clonotype was observed many times. This chain uses TRBV6-1 with TRBJ2-7; D ambiguous. The V end was cut by 2 bases, the J end by 5 bases, with 13 bases between. Germline V gene sequence: CDR1 MNHNS, CDR2 SASEGT. The CDR3 covers 14 residues. CDR3 bases: TGTGCCAGCAGTGAATCGGCGGAAAAGGACGAGCAGTACTTC. It encodes CASSESAEKDEQYF.

This clonotype was seen ten or more times. The rearrangement joins TRBV5-1 to TRBJ1-1, with D uncertain. CDR1 SGHRS and CDR2 YFSETQ come from the germline V gene. The V end was cut by 0 bases, the J end by 5 bases, with 11 bases between. This CDR3 is 14 amino acids long. As DNA, the CDR3 is TGCGCCAGCAGCTTGGACATTCTTGGTACTGAAGCTTTCTTT. Encoded protein: CASSLDILGTEAFF. Supplemented by reference TRBV5-1 and TRBJ1-1, the full variable domain reads KAGVTQTPRYLIKTRGQQVTLSCSPISGHRSVSWYQQTPGQGLQFLFEYFSETQRNKGNFPGRFSGRQFSNSRSEMNVSTLELGDSALYLCASSLDILGTEAFFGQGTRLTVV.

This clonotype was counted only a few times. The J gene is TRBJ2-7, the V gene TRBV20-1; 8 nucleotides agree with TRBD1. Losses at the gene ends were 3 bases for V and 3 bases for J; bases not matched to a gene: 10. The germline V gene has CDR1 DFQATT and CDR2 SNEGSKA (reference sequence). The CDR3 runs 15 residues. CDR3 DNA sequence: TGCAGTGCTAGTGCCAGGGGGCGAACGGTCTACGAGCAGTACTTC. Protein product: CSASARGRTVYEQYF.

This rearrangement joins TRBV20-1 to TRBJ2-7, with a weak D call TRBD1 (5 bases). Trimming took off 2 bases at V and 2 bases at J, with 13 bases between the two ends. Germline V gene lookup returns CDR1 DFQATT and CDR2 SNEGSKA (reference sequence). The CDR3 is 14 amino acids. CDR3 in DNA: TGCAGTGCTAGAATGCAGGGCCCAACCTACGAGCAGTACTTC. Protein sequence: CSARMQGPTYEQYF.